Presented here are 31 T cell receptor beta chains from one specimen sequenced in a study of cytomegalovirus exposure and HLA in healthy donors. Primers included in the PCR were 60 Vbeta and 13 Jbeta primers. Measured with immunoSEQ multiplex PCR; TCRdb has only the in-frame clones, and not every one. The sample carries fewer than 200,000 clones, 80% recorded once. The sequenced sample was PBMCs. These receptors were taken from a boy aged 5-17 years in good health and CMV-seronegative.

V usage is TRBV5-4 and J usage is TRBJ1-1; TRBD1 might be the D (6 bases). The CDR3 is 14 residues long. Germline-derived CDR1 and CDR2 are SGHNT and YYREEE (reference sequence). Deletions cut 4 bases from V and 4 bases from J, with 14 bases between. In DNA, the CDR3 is TGTGCCAGCAGCACCGGAATGGACAGCACTGAAGCTTTCTTT. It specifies CASSTGMDSTEAFF.

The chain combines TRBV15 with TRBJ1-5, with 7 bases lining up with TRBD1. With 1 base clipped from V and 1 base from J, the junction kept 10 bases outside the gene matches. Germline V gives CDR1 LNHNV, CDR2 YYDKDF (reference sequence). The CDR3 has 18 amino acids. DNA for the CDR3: TGTGCCACCAGCAGAGGACAGGGAAGTGGGGCGAGCAATCAGCCCCAGCATTTT. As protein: CATSRGQGSGASNQPQHF.

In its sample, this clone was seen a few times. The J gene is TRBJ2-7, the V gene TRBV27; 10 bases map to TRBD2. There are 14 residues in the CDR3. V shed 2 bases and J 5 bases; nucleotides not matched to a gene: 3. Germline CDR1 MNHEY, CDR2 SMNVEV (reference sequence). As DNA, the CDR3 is TGTGCCAGCAGTTTACTAGCGGGAGTCGACGAGCAGTACTTC. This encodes CASSLLAGVDEQYF.

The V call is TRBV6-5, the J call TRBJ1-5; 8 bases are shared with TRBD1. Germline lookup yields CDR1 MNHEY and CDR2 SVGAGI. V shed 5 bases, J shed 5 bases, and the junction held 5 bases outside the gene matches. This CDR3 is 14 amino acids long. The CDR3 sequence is CASSNQGAHQPQHF. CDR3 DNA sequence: TGTGCCAGCAGTAACCAGGGGGCCCATCAGCCCCAGCATTTT.

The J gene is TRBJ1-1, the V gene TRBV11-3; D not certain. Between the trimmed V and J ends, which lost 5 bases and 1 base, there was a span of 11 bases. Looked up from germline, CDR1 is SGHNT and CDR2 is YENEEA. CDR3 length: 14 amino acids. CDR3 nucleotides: TGTGCCAGCAGCCCCTTAAACAGGAACACTGAAGCTTTCTTT. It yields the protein CASSPLNRNTEAFF.

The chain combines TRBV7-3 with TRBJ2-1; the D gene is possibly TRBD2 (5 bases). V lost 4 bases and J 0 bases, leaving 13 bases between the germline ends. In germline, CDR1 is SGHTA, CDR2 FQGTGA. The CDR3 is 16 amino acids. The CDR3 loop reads CASSSSSSRSYNEQFF. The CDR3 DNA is TGTGCCAGCAGCTCTTCTAGCAGCCGCTCCTACAATGAGCAGTTCTTC.

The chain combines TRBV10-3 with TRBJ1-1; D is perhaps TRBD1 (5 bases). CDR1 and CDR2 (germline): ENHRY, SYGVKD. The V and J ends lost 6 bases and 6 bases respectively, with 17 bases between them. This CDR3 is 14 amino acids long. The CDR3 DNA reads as TGTGCCATCAGGGAAGGGGTGCGGGGAGCTGAAGCTTTCTTT. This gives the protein CAIREGVRGAEAFF.

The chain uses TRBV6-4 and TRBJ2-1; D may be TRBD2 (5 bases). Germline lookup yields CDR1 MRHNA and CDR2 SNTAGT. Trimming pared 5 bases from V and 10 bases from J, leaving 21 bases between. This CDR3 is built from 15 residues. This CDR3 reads CASSPQSGGAGEQFF. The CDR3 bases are TGTGCCAGCAGTCCCCAGTCCGGAGGAGCAGGCGAGCAGTTCTTC.

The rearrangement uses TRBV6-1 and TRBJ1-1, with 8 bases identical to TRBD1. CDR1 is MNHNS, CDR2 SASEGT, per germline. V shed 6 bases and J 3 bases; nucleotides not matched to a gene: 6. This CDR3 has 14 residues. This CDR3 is CASRETGEYTEAFF. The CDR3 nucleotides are TGTGCCAGCAGAGAGACAGGGGAGTACACTGAAGCTTTCTTT.

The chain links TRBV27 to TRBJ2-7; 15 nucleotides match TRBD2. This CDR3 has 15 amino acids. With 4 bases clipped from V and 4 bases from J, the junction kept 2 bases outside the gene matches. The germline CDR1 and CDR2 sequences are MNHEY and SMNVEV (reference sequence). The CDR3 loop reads CASSWTSGGVYEQYF. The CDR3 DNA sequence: TGTGCCAGCAGTTGGACTAGCGGGGGGGTGTACGAGCAGTACTTC.

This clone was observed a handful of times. As DNA, the CDR3 is TGTGCCAGCTCACCACCGGGAGGGTCCTACGAGCAGTACTTC. This sequence encodes CASSPPGGSYEQYF. The chain joins TRBV18 to TRBJ2-7, with 7 bases fitting TRBD2. CDR3 length equals 14 residues. Germline V lookup: CDR1 KGHSH, CDR2 LQKENI. The V gene end was trimmed by 0 bases and the J gene end by 1 base; junction bases not matched to a gene: 0.

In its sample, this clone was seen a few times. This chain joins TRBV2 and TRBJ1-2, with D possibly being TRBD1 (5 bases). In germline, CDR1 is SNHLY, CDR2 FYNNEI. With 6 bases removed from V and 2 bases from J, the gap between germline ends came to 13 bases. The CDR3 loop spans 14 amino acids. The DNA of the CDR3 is TGTGCCAGCAGGGCCCAGACAGAGAACTATGGCTACACCTTC. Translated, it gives CASRAQTENYGYTF.

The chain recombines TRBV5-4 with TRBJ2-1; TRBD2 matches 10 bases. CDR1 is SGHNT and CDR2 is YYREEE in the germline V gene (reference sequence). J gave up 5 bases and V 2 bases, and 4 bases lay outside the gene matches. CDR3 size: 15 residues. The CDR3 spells CASSFGLAAHNEQFF. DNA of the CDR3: TGTGCCAGCAGCTTCGGACTAGCGGCCCACAATGAGCAGTTCTTC.

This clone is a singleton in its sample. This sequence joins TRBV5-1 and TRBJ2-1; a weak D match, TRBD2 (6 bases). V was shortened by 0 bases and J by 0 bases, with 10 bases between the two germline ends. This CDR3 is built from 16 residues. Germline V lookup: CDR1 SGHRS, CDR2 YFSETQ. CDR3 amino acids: CASSLARGSSYNEQFF. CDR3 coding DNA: TGCGCCAGCAGCTTGGCTCGGGGGAGCTCCTACAATGAGCAGTTCTTC.

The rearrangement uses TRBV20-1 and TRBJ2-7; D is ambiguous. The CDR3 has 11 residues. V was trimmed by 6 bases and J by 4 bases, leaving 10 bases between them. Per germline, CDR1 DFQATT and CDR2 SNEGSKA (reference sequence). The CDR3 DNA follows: TGCAGTGCCACAAATACATACGAGCAGTACTTC. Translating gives CSATNTYEQYF.

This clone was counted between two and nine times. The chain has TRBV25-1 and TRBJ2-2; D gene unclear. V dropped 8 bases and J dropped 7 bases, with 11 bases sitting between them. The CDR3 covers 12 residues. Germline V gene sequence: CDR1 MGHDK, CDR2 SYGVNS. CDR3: CASRSSVGELFF. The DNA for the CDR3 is TGTGCCAGCCGATCGAGTGTCGGGGAGCTGTTTTTT.

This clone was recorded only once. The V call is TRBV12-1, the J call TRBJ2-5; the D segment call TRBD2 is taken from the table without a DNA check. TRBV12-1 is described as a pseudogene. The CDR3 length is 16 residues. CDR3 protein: CASSGGGLAGAETQYF. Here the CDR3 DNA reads TGTGCCAGCAGCGGAGGGGGTCTAGCGGGGGCGGAGACCCAGTACTTC.

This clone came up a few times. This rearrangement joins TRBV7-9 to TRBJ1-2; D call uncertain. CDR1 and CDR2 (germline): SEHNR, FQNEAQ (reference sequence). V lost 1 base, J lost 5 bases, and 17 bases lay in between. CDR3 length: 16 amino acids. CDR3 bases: TGTGCCAGCAGCTTAGAACTCAACCCCCCAAAATATGGCTACACCTTC. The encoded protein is CASSLELNPPKYGYTF.

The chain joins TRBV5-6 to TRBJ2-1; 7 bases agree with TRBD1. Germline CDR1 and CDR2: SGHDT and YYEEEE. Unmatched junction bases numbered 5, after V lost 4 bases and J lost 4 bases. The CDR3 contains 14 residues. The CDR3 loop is CASSTGARYNEQFF. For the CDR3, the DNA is TGTGCCAGCAGCACAGGGGCGCGATACAATGAGCAGTTCTTC.

For the CDR3, the DNA is TGTGCCAGCAGTTACCGGGTCCCTTATCGAAGTGAAGCTTTCTTT. It is translated as CASSYRVPYRSEAFF. V gene TRBV6-6 combines with J gene TRBJ1-1; no definite D call. Germline V gene lookup returns CDR1 MNHNY and CDR2 SVGAGI (reference sequence). This CDR3 region has 15 residues. The V gene lost 2 bases and the J gene lost 7 bases, with 17 bases spanning the gap.

The chain's CDR3 is CAWTSGSYEQYF. CDR3 coding DNA: TGTGCCTGGACTTCGGGGTCCTACGAGCAGTACTTC. V usage is TRBV30 and J usage is TRBJ2-7, with D perhaps matching TRBD2 (5 bases). From germline, CDR1 is GTSNPN and CDR2 SVGIG (reference sequence). The V end lost 4 bases, the J end lost 1 base, and 8 bases lay between the germline ends. CDR3 length: 12 amino acids.

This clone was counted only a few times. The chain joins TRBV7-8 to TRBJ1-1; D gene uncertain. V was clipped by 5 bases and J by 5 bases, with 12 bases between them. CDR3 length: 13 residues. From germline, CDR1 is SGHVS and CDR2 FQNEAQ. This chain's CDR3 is CASSPSGQTEAFF. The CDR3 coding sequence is TGTGCCAGCAGCCCCTCGGGTCAGACTGAAGCTTTCTTT.

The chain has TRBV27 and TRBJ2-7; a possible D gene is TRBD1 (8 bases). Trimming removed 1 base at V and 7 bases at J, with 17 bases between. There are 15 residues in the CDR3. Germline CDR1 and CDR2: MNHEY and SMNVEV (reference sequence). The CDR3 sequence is CASSLFAGGGGEQYF. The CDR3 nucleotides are TGTGCCAGCAGTTTATTCGCAGGGGGCGGGGGTGAGCAGTACTTC.

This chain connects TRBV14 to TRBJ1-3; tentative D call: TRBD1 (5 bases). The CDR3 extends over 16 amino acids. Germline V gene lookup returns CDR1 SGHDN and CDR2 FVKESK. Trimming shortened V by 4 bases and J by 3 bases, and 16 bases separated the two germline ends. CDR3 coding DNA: TGTGCCAGCAGCCGACGACAGATTTCTAATGGAAACACCATATATTTT. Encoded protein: CASSRRQISNGNTIYF.

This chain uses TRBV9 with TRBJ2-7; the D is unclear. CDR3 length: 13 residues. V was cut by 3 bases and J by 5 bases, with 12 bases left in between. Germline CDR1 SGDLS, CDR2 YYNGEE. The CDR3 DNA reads TGTGCCAGCAGCGGAGAGATCCGTCACGAGCAGTACTTC. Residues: CASSGEIRHEQYF.

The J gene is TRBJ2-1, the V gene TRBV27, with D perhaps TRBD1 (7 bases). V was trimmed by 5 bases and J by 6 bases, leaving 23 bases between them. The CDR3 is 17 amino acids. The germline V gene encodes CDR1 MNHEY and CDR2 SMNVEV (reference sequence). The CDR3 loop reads CASSARGGGITGNEQFF. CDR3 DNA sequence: TGTGCCAGCAGTGCCCGAGGGGGCGGGATTACAGGCAATGAGCAGTTCTTC.

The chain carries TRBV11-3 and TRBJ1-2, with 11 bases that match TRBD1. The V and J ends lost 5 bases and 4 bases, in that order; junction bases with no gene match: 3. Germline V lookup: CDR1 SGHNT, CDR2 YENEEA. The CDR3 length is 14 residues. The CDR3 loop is CASSAGTGGYGYTF. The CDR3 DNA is TGTGCCAGCAGCGCAGGGACAGGGGGCTATGGCTACACCTTC.

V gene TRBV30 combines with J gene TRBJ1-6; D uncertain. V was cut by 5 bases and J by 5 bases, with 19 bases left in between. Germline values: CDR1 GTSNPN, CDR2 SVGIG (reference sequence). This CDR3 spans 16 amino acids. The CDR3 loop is CAWAARRRKDNSPLHF. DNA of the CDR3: TGTGCCTGGGCTGCCCGGCGGAGAAAGGATAATTCACCCCTCCACTTT.

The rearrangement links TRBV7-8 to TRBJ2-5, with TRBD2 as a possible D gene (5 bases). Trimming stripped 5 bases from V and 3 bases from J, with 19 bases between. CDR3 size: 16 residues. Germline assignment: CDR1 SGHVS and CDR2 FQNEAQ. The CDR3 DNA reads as TGTGCCAGCAGCCCTCCGTGGTCCGGGGTTGAAGAGACCCAGTACTTC. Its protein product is CASSPPWSGVEETQYF.

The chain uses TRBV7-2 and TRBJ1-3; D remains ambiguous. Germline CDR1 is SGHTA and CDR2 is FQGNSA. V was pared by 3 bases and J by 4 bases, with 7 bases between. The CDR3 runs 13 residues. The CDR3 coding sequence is TGTGCCAGCAGCTTTACAGACGGAAACACCATATATTTT. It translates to CASSFTDGNTIYF.

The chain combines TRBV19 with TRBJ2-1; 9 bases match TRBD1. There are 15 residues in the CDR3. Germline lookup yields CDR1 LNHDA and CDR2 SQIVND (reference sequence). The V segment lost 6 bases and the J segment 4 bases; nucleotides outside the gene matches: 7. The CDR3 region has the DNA TGTGCCAGTAGCTCGACAGGGGGGAGGTACAATGAGCAGTTCTTC. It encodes CASSSTGGRYNEQFF.